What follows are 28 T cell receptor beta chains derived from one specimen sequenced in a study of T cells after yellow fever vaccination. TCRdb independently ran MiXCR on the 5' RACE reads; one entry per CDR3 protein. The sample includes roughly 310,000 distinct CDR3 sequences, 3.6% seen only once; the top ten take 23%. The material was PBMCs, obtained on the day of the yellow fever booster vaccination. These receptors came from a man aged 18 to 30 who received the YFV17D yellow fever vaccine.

DNA for the CDR3: TGTGCCAGCAGCCAAGGGTTGGCTGAAAAACTGTTTTTT. This gives the protein CASSQGLAEKLFF. The chain carries TRBV14 and TRBJ1-4; D unclear. V lost 1 base, J lost 7 bases, and 7 bases lay in between. CDR1 is SGHDN and CDR2 is FVKESK in the germline V gene. The CDR3 runs to 13 residues. Full variable domain (rest looked up from reference TRBV14 and TRBJ1-4): EAGVTQFPSHSVIEKGQTVTLRCDPISGHDNLYWYRRVMGKEIKFLLHFVKESKQDESGMPNNRFLAERTGGTYSTLKVQPAELEDSGVYFCASSQGLAEKLFFGSGTQLSVL.

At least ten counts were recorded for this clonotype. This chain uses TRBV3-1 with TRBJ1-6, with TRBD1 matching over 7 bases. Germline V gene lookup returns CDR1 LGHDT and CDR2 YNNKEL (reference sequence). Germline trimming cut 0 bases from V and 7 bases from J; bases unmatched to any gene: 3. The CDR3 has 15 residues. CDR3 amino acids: CASSQEDRDNSPLHF. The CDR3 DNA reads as TGTGCCAGCAGCCAAGAAGACAGGGACAATTCACCCCTCCACTTT.

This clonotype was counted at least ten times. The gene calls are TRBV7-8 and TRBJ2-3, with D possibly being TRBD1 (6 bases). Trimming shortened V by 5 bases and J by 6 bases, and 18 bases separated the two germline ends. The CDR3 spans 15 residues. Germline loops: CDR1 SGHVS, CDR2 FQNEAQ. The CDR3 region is CASSPRGPTGDTQYF. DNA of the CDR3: TGTGCCAGCAGCCCTCGGGGCCCTACAGGGGATACGCAGTATTTT.

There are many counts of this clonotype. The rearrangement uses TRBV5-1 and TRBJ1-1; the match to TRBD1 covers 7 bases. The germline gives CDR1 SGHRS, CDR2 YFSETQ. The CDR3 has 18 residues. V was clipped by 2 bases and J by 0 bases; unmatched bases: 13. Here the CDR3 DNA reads TGCGCCAGCAGCTTTTCCCGGACAGGAACCCTTATGAACACTGAAGCTTTCTTT. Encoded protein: CASSFSRTGTLMNTEAFF.

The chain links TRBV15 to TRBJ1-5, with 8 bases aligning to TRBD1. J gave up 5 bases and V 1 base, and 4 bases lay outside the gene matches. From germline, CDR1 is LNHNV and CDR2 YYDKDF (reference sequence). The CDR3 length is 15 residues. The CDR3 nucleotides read TGTGCCACCAGCAGAGGAGGACAGGGTGATCAGCCCCAGCATTTT. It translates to CATSRGGQGDQPQHF.

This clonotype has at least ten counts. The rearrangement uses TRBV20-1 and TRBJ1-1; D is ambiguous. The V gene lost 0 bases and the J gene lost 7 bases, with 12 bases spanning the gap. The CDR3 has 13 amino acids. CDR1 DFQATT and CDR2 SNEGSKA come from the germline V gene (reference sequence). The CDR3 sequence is CSARDNSGREAFF. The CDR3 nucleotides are TGCAGTGCTAGAGATAATTCAGGACGTGAAGCTTTCTTT.

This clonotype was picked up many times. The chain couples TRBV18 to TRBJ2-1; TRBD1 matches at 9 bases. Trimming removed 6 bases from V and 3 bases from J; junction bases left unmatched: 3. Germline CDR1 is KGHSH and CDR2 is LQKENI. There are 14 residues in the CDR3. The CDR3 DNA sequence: TGTGCCAGCTCGCGGGACAGGGTCTACAATGAGCAGTTCTTC. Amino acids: CASSRDRVYNEQFF.

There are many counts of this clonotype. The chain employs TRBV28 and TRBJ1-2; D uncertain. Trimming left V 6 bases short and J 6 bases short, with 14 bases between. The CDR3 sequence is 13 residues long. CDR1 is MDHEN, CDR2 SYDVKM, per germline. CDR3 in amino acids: CASRAPTGNGYTF. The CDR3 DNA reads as TGTGCCAGCAGGGCCCCGACGGGAAATGGCTACACCTTC.

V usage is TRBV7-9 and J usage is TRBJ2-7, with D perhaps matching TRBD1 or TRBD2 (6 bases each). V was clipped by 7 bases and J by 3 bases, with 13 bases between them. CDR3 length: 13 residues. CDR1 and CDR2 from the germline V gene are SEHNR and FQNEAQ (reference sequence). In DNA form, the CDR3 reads TGTGCCAGCACCCCGGAGGGGGTCTACGAGCAGTACTTC. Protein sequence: CASTPEGVYEQYF.

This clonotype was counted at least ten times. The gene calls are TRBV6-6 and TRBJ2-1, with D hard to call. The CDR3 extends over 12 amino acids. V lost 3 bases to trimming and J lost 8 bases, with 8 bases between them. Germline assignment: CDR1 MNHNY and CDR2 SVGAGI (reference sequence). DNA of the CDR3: TGTGCCAGCAGTTATGGGTTCGATGAGCAGTTCTTC. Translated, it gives CASSYGFDEQFF.

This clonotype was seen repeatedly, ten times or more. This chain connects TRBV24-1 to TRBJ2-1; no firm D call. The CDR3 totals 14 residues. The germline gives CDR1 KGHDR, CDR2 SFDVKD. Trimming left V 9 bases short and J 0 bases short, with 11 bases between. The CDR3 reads CATAPAGSYNEQFF. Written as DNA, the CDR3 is TGTGCCACCGCCCCCGCCGGCTCCTACAATGAGCAGTTCTTC.

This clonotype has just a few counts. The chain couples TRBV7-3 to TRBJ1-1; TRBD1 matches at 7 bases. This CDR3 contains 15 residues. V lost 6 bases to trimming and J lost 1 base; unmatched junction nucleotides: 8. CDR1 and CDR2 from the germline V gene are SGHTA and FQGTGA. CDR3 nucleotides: TGTGCCAGCAGTCTCTCTGGGGACAGGAACACTGAAGCTTTCTTT. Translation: CASSLSGDRNTEAFF.

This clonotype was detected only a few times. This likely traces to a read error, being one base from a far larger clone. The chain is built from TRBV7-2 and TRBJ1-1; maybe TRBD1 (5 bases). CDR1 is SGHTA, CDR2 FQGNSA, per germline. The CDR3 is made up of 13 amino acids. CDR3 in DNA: TGTGCCAGCAGCTTAGGGGGGAACGCTGAAGCTTTCTTT. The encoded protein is CASSLGGNAEAFF.

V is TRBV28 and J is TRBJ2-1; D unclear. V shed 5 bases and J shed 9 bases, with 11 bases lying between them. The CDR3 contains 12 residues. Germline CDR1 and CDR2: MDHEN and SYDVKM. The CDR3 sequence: CASSPLKSEQFF. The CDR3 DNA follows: TGTGCCAGCAGTCCCCTGAAGAGTGAGCAGTTCTTC.

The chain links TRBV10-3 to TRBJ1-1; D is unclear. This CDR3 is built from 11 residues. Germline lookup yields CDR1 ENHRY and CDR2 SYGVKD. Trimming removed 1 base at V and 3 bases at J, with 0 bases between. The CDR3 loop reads CAISEYTEAFF. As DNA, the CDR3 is TGTGCCATCAGTGAGTACACTGAAGCTTTCTTT.

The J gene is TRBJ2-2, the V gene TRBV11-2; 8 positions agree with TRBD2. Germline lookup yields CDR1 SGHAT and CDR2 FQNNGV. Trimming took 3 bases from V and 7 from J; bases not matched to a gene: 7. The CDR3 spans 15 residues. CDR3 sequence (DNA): TGTGCCAGCAGCTTGTACGGGGGGGAGGTCGGGGAGCTGTTTTTT. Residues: CASSLYGGEVGELFF.

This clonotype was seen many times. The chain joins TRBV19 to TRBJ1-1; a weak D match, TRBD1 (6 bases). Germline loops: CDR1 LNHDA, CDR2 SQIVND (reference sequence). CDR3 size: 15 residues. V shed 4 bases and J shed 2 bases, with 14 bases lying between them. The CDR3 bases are TGTGCCAGTAGTACCTACGGGACACTAAACACTGAAGCTTTCTTT. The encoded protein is CASSTYGTLNTEAFF. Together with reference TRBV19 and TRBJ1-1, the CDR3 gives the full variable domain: DGGITQSPKYLFRKEGQNVTLSCEQNLNHDAMYWYRQDPGQGLRLIYYSQIVNDFQKGDIAEGYSVSREKKESFPLTVTSAQKNPTAFYLCASSTYGTLNTEAFFGQGTRLTVV.

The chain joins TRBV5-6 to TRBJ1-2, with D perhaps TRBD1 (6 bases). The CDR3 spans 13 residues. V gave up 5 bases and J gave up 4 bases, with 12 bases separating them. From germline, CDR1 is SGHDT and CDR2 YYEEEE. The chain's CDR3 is CASRGAMGYGYTF. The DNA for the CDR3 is TGTGCCAGCAGGGGGGCGATGGGCTATGGCTACACCTTC.

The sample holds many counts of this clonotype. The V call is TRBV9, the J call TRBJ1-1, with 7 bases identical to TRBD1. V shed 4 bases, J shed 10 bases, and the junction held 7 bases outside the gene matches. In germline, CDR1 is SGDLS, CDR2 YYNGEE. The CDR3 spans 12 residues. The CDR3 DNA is TGTGCCAGCAGCCCCGACAGGGTAGGAGCTTTCTTT. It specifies CASSPDRVGAFF.

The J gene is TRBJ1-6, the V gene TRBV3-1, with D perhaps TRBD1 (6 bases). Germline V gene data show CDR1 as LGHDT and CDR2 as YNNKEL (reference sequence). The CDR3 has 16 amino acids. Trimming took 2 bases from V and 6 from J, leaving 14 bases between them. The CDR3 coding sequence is TGTGCCAGCAGCCAAAGGGGGGCAGGTATTAATTCACCCCTCCACTTT. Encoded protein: CASSQRGAGINSPLHF.

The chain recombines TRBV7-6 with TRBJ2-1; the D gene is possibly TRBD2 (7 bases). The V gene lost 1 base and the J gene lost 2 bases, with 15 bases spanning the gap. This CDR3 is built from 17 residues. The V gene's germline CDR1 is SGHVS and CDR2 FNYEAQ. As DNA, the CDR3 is TGTGCCAGCAGCTTAGGTCCGAGGGGGGGTACCTACAATGAGCAGTTCTTC. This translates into CASSLGPRGGTYNEQFF.

The CDR3 region is CASSDPGLAGSLDGNEQFF. CDR3 sequence (DNA): TGTGCCAGCAGCGACCCGGGACTAGCGGGTTCGTTGGACGGCAATGAGCAGTTCTTC. The chain carries TRBV7-9 and TRBJ2-1; TRBD2 matches at 12 bases. This CDR3 has 19 residues. The trim removed 5 bases at V and 6 bases at J, leaving 17 bases unmatched. Germline V gives CDR1 SEHNR, CDR2 FQNEAQ (reference sequence).

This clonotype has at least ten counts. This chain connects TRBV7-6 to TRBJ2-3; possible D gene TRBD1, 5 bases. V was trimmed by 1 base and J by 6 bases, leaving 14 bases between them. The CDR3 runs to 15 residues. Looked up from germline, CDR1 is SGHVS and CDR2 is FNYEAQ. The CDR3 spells CASSLGGGARDTQYF. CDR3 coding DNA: TGTGCCAGCAGCTTAGGTGGTGGGGCGCGGGATACGCAGTATTTT.

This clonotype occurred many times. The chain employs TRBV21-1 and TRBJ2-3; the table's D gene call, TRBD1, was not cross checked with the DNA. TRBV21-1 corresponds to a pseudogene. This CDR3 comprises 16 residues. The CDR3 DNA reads TGTGCCAGCAGCGCGAACCCCGGGACTAGAACAGATACGCAGTATTTT. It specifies CASSANPGTRTDTQYF.

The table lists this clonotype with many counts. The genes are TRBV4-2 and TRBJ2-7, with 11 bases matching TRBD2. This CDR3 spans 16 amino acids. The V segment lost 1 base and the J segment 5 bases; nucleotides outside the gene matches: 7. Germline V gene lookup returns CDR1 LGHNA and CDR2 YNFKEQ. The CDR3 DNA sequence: TGTGCCAGCAGCCAAGCCGTAGCGGGGGGGCCCAACGAGCAGTACTTC. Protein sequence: CASSQAVAGGPNEQYF.

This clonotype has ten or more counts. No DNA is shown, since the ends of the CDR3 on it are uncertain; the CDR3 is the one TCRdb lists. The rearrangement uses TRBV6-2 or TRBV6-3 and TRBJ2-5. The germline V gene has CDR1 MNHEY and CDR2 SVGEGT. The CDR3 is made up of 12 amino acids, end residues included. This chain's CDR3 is CASSTSWETQYF.

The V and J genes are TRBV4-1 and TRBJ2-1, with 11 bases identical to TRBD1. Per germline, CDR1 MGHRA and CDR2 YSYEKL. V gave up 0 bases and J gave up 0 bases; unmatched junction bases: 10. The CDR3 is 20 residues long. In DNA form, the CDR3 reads TGCGCCAGCAGCCAAGACCGGACAGGGGGCTTCATTTACTCCTACAATGAGCAGTTCTTC. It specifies CASSQDRTGGFIYSYNEQFF.

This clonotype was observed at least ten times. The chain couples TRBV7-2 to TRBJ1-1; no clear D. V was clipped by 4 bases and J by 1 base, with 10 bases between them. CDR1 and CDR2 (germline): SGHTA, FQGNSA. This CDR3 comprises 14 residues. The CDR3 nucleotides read TGTGCCAGCAGCTCTGGGATCCCGAACACTGAAGCTTTCTTT. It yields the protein CASSSGIPNTEAFF.